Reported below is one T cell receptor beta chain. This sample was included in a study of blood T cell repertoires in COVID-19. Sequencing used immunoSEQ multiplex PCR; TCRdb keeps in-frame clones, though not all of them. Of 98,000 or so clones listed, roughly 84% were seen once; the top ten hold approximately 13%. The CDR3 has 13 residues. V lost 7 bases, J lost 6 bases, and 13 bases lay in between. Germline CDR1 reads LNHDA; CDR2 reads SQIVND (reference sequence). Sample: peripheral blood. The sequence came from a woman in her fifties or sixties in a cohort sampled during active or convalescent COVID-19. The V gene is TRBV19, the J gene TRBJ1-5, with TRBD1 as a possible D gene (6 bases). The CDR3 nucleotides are TGTGCCAGTACCGGGGGGCGCGTTCAGCCCCAGCATTTT. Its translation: CASTGGRVQPQHF.